This T cell receptor (beta chain) was observed in a study of T cells in Graves' hyperthyroidism and ophthalmopathy. Thyroid ultrasound, orbital computed tomography, clinical symptoms, and serum thyroxine and TRAb underpinned diagnoses. This clonotype was seen only a few times. CDR1 MNHEY and CDR2 SMNVEV come from the germline V gene (reference sequence). The V end was cut by 5 bases, the J end by 3 bases, with 14 bases between. The CDR3 sequence is 15 residues long. RNA transcripts were the template for amplifying TCR beta CDR3 regions. TCR CDR3 underwent first-round RT-PCR with the HTBI primer set. Each CDR3 protein gets one entry after TCRdb re-called the multiplex PCR reads with MiXCR. The sample records about 640,000 distinct CDR3 sequences, roughly 15% being singletons.

The chain carries TRBV27 and TRBJ1-5; a possible D gene is TRBD1 (6 bases). Sequencing was done on a sample of blood. The TCR sequence derives from a woman aged 45-60 years with Graves' ophthalmopathy. The CDR3 is CASSPLDRPNQPQHF. In nucleotides, the CDR3 is TGTGCCAGCAGTCCCCTGGACAGACCCAATCAGCCCCAGCATTTT.